These 20 T cell receptor beta chains came from one sample sequenced in a study of blood T cells in healthy people across ages (dated by TCRdb to the mid-2010s). The library relied on 5' RACE. Sequencing used an Illumina HiSeq 2500. A second 7 to 11 cycle PCR used a sample-barcoded 5' primer and a J-beta primer mix. The public reads were reanalyzed by TCRdb: fastp trimming at Q25, MiXCR alignment, in-frame beta chains only. Every distinct CDR3 protein forms one entry, paired with its most common genes and DNA. The sample yields under 1,100,000 distinct CDR3 sequences; less than 25% were counted once. Approximately 0.75% of the sample is held by the ten biggest clonotypes. This same sample was also part of a study on T cells of mothers and their children.

Sequencing used blood. These TCRs come from a girl aged 2-10 years in good health.

This clonotype was observed a few times. The rearrangement links TRBV4-3 to TRBJ2-7, with 13 nucleotides matching TRBD2. Per the germline V gene, CDR1 is LGHNA and CDR2 is YSLEER. J gave up 7 bases and V 0 bases, and 3 bases lay outside the gene matches. The CDR3 contains 15 residues. The CDR3 nucleotides are TGCGCCAGCAGCCAAGAGGCGGGACTAGCGGGAGAGCAGTACTTC. Encoded protein: CASSQEAGLAGEQYF.

This clonotype was detected only a few times. The J gene is TRBJ2-1, the V gene TRBV27; no firm D call. Trimming shortened V by 3 bases and J by 0 bases, and 9 bases separated the two germline ends. The CDR3 runs 15 residues. From germline, CDR1 is MNHEY and CDR2 SMNVEV (reference sequence). The CDR3 coding sequence is TGTGCCAGCAGTTTTATGGCTAGCTCCTACAATGAGCAGTTCTTC. Amino acid sequence: CASSFMASSYNEQFF.

This clonotype turned up a few times. This sequence joins TRBV4-3 and TRBJ1-4; perhaps TRBD1 as D (6 bases). The CDR3 sequence is 16 residues long. With 5 bases removed from V and 5 bases from J, the gap between germline ends came to 18 bases. The germline CDR1 and CDR2 sequences are LGHNA and YSLEER. The CDR3 DNA is TGCGCCAGCAGCGCTCGACACACCGGGACAAATGAAAAACTGTTTTTT. Translating it yields CASSARHTGTNEKLFF.

This clonotype was observed a few times. This chain links TRBV7-2 with TRBJ1-2; the match to TRBD1 covers 9 bases. CDR3 length: 14 residues. Germline V lookup: CDR1 SGHTA, CDR2 FQGNSA. Trimming removed 3 bases from V and 2 bases from J; junction bases left unmatched: 1. The DNA for the CDR3 is TGTGCCAGCAGCTTCACAGGGGGCAACTATGGCTACACCTTC. Its translation: CASSFTGGNYGYTF.

The rearrangement links TRBV10-3 to TRBJ1-4, with no clear D. Trimming shortened V by 4 bases and J by 4 bases, and 10 bases separated the two germline ends. The CDR3 runs to 14 residues. Germline V gives CDR1 ENHRY, CDR2 SYGVKD. Written as DNA, the CDR3 is TGTGCCATCAGTGGACTCCCCGGTAATGAAAAACTGTTTTTT. Translation: CAISGLPGNEKLFF.

The chain couples TRBV29-1 to TRBJ2-5, with 8 bases fitting TRBD1. The J call may not be correct, given that the DNA end is closer to TRBJ2-1. Looked up from germline, CDR1 is SQVTM and CDR2 is ANQGSEA. The CDR3 contains 14 residues. The CDR3 DNA reads TGCAGCGTTGTACCGGGACAGGTTCTAAATGAGCAGTTCTTC. Translated, it gives CSVVPGQVLNEQFF.

The V gene is TRBV27, the J gene TRBJ2-1, with D unresolved. The CDR3 is 12 amino acids. V shed 7 bases and J shed 7 bases, with 11 bases lying between them. Germline V gene sequence: CDR1 MNHEY, CDR2 SMNVEV (reference sequence). The CDR3 DNA reads as TGTGCCAGCACTTTCGACGGGAATGAGCAGTTCTTC. Translated, it gives CASTFDGNEQFF.

This clonotype showed up just a few times. This rearrangement joins TRBV27 to TRBJ2-5, with 10 bases lining up with TRBD2. The CDR3 runs to 15 residues. Trimming took 4 bases from V and 4 from J; bases not matched to a gene: 6. The germline V gene encodes CDR1 MNHEY and CDR2 SMNVEV (reference sequence). The CDR3 region has the DNA TGTGCCAGCAGTTCTAGCGGGAGTCTAGCAGAGACCCAGTACTTC. As protein: CASSSSGSLAETQYF.

A few counts support this clonotype. This chain links TRBV7-3 with TRBJ2-4; possibly TRBD2 for D (5 bases). This CDR3 is built from 15 residues. The V gene's germline CDR1 is SGHTA and CDR2 FQGTGA. Trimming pared 3 bases from V and 1 base from J, leaving 10 bases between. The CDR3 loop is CASSLDSQAKNIQYF. For the CDR3, the DNA is TGTGCCAGCAGCTTGGACTCGCAGGCCAAAAACATTCAGTACTTC.

This clonotype was observed a few times. The rearrangement links TRBV4-1 to TRBJ2-7; TRBD1 matches 10 bases. The CDR3 runs 16 residues. Unmatched junction bases numbered 9, after V lost 2 bases and J lost 5 bases. Looked up from germline, CDR1 is MGHRA and CDR2 is YSYEKL. CDR3 loop: CASSQTPRDRGHEQYF. CDR3 in DNA: TGCGCCAGCAGCCAAACCCCTCGGGACAGGGGCCACGAGCAGTACTTC.

The chain uses TRBV7-2 and TRBJ1-6, with TRBD1 matching 7 bases. V trimming: 3 bases; J trimming: 9 bases; junction bases outside the gene matches: 5. This CDR3 is 14 amino acids long. Germline V CDR1 and CDR2: SGHTA, FQGNSA. The CDR3 loop is CASSFRQGSSPLHF. The CDR3 DNA is TGTGCCAGCAGCTTTAGACAGGGAAGTTCACCCCTCCACTTT.

This clonotype has just a few counts. This chain connects TRBV20-1 to TRBJ2-7; 8 bases are a match to TRBD2. This CDR3 comprises 11 residues. V lost 7 bases and J lost 10; bases outside the gene matches: 9. In germline, CDR1 is DFQATT, CDR2 SNEGSKA (reference sequence). The CDR3 sequence: CSVRRGELQYF. CDR3 sequence (DNA): TGCAGTGTTCGGCGGGGGGAACTTCAGTACTTC.

V and J are TRBV28 and TRBJ2-3, with 7 bases matching TRBD2. This CDR3 region has 16 residues. Unmatched junction bases numbered 8, after V lost 1 base and J lost 4 bases. The germline V gene has CDR1 MDHEN and CDR2 SYDVKM. CDR3 protein: CASSLSVGGPSDTQYF. The CDR3 nucleotides are TGTGCCAGCAGTTTATCGGTGGGAGGGCCATCAGATACGCAGTATTTT. Using reference TRBV28 and TRBJ2-3 for the parts outside the CDR3, the full variable domain is DVKVTQSSRYLVKRTGEKVFLECVQDMDHENMFWYRQDPGLGLRLIYFSYDVKMKEKGDIPEGYSVSREKKERFSLILESASTNQTSMYLCASSLSVGGPSDTQYFGPGTRLTVL.

This clonotype has a handful of counts. The junction does not match germline at one end; this may be a read error. V is TRBV5-1 and J is TRBJ2-5; D is perhaps TRBD2 (6 bases). Germline CDR1 is SGHRS and CDR2 is YFSETQ. The CDR3 contains 15 residues. The CDR3: CASTLDAGNPGTQYF. Written as DNA, the CDR3 is TGCGCCAGCACCTTGGATGCGGGAAATCCTGGGACCCAGTACTTC.

V usage is TRBV12-3 or TRBV12-4 and J usage is TRBJ1-2; D not certain. This CDR3 is built from 13 residues. With 0 bases removed from V and 12 bases from J, the gap between germline ends came to 14 bases. The CDR3 DNA sequence: TGTGCCAGCAGTTTAGCGCTTCTCAGTGGGAACACCTTC. Translating gives CASSLALLSGNTF.

In this sample, this clonotype turned up a few times. This chain connects TRBV29-1 to TRBJ2-7; D call uncertain. The CDR3 is made up of 11 amino acids. V dropped 3 bases and J dropped 8 bases, with 11 bases sitting between them. The V gene's germline CDR1 is SQVTM and CDR2 ANQGSEA. The CDR3 coding sequence is TGCAGCGTTGATTCCCCCGAGCAGCAGTACTTC. It specifies CSVDSPEQQYF.

The sample holds a few counts of this clonotype. Here the CDR3 reads CASSTTGEDTEAFF. CDR3 DNA sequence: TGTGCCAGCAGTACGACAGGGGAAGACACTGAAGCTTTCTTT. The chain employs TRBV6-5 and TRBJ1-1, with 8 bases identical to TRBD1. CDR3 length equals 14 residues. V trimming: 5 bases; J trimming: 3 bases; junction bases outside the gene matches: 5. Germline loops: CDR1 MNHEY, CDR2 SVGAGI.

V usage is TRBV27 and J usage is TRBJ1-3, with a possible D match to TRBD1 (6 bases). Deletions cut 6 bases from V and 0 bases from J, with 9 bases between. The length of the CDR3 is 14 residues. Germline CDR1 is MNHEY and CDR2 is SMNVEV (reference sequence). The CDR3 coding sequence is TGTGCCAGCAGAAGGGACACCTCTGGAAACACCATATATTTT. Protein: CASRRDTSGNTIYF.

This clonotype has more than one count but fewer than ten. The chain couples TRBV10-3 to TRBJ2-7, with 8 bases aligning to TRBD1. CDR1 and CDR2 from the germline V gene are ENHRY and SYGVKD. CDR3 length equals 14 residues. V was pared by 6 bases and J by 5 bases, with 9 bases of the junction left unmatched. The CDR3, as DNA: TGTGCCATCAGCAGCAGGGGGCGGTTCGACGAGCAGTACTTC. It specifies CAISSRGRFDEQYF.

This chain uses TRBV28 with TRBJ2-6; the match to TRBD1 covers 8 bases. This CDR3 is built from 16 residues. Unmatched junction bases numbered 8, after V lost 6 bases and J lost 4 bases. CDR1 and CDR2 from the germline V gene are MDHEN and SYDVKM. In nucleotides, the CDR3 is TGTGCCAGCAGCCCGACAGGGGTGGAGGGGGCCAACGTCCTGACTTTC. It encodes CASSPTGVEGANVLTF. The full variable domain, its missing parts supplied by reference TRBV28 and TRBJ2-6, is DVKVTQSSRYLVKRTGEKVFLECVQDMDHENMFWYRQDPGLGLRLIYFSYDVKMKEKGDIPEGYSVSREKKERFSLILESASTNQTSMYLCASSPTGVEGANVLTFGAGSRLTVL.